This TCR beta chain is drawn from a study of shared clonotypes between healthy human individuals. For this clone: Its antigen is unknown.

At a deep level, the assay was run. Method: immunoSEQ multiplex PCR; TCRdb's copy keeps in-frame clones and lacks some. The table includes approximately 1,500,000 clones, 95% to 99% detected once. Points from the study as a whole: Sorted-subset sequencing was shown by rarefaction to be incomplete despite large depth. Donors were few, which limited the genetic and exposure-history diversity represented. Unshared clonotypes carried lower generation probabilities than those common to all four donors.

The TCR sequence derives from a man in his thirties or forties in good health. Sequenced material: naive CD4+ T cells sorted from blood. Indicated subset: CD45RA+ positively selected.

The CDR3 bases are TGTGCCAGCAGTGATGTAGGATCCACGGAGGGCCTGCATGGTGAAGCTTTCTTT. Translation: CASSDVGSTEGLHGEAFF. The genes are TRBV2 and TRBJ1-1; D gene ambiguous. From germline, CDR1 is SNHLY and CDR2 FYNNEI. The CDR3 covers 18 residues. Trimming stripped 3 bases from V and 7 bases from J, with 27 bases between.